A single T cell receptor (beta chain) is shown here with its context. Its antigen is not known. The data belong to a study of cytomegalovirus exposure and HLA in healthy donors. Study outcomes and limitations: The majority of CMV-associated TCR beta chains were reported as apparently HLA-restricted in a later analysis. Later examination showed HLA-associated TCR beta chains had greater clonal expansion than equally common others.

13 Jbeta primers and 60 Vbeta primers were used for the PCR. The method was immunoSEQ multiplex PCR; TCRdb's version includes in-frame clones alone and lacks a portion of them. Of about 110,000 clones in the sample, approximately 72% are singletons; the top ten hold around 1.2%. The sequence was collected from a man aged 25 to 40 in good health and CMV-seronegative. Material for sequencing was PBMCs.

The DNA for the CDR3 is TGTGCCAGCAGTGAAGAACGGGGGTCAGGAAACACCATATATTTT. It translates to CASSEERGSGNTIYF. The gene calls are TRBV2 and TRBJ1-3; possible D gene TRBD1, 5 bases. CDR3 size: 15 residues. V lost 1 base to trimming and J lost 4 bases, with 11 bases between them. Looked up from germline, CDR1 is SNHLY and CDR2 is FYNNEI.